This T cell receptor (beta chain) came from a study of T-cell reconstitution after alpha-beta-depleted transplantation in children. General study results and limits: Several hundred rapidly expanded clones from non-depleted graft cells reportedly supplied alpha-beta T cells about two months post-transplant. Newly generated T cells supplied most T-cell counts and diversity one year post-transplant.

With V trimmed by 1 base and J by 3 bases, 2 bases remained unmatched. The CDR3 consists of 14 residues. For TCRbeta, the library was prepared with unique molecular identifiers. One entry per CDR3 protein results from TCRdb running MiXCR on the PCR reads. The table records almost 600,000 distinct CDR3 sequences, over 20% of them present only once. This clonotype has a handful of counts. What it recognizes is unknown. This receptor was obtained from a boy less than two years old with Wiskott-Aldrich syndrome, due to receive a stem cell transplant. This chain uses TRBV12-3 or TRBV12-4 with TRBJ2-7; 8 nucleotides align to TRBD2. This specimen was PBMCs, taken before TCRalphabeta/CD19-depleted stem cell transplant. The chain's CDR3 is CASSLVAGNYEQYF. The CDR3 nucleotides are TGTGCCAGCAGTTTAGTAGCGGGAAACTACGAGCAGTACTTC.